The 27 T cell receptor beta chains in this list originate from one sample, sequenced in a study of radiotherapy plus CTLA-4 blockade in lung cancer. Libraries were prepared by immunoSEQ multiplex PCR; TCRdb keeps only in-frame clonotypes and omits some of them. Among 83,000 or so clones listed, roughly four fifths were seen once. Specimen: peripheral blood, collected from a patient treated with radiotherapy plus ipilimumab. The source of these receptors is a human donor with non-small cell lung cancer who had stable disease on radiotherapy plus ipilimumab.

The chain carries TRBV6-5 and TRBJ2-1, with 14 nucleotides matching TRBD2. CDR1 MNHEY and CDR2 SVGAGI come from the germline V gene. With 4 bases clipped from V and 5 bases from J, the junction kept 4 bases outside the gene matches. The CDR3 has 16 amino acids. The CDR3 bases are TGTGCCAGCAGTTCTGGACTAGCGGGAGGTAACAATGAGCAGTTCTTC. This sequence encodes CASSSGLAGGNNEQFF.

The rearrangement joins TRBV18 to TRBJ2-2, with a weak D call TRBD2 (5 bases). The germline CDR1 and CDR2 sequences are KGHSH and LQKENI. V lost 0 bases, J lost 0 bases, and 5 bases lay in between. The CDR3 sequence is 15 residues long. The CDR3 coding sequence is TGTGCCAGCTCACCACCTAGCGCGAACACCGGGGAGCTGTTTTTT. Residues: CASSPPSANTGELFF.

This clone occurred once. The junction departs from germline at one end; a sequencing error may be responsible. V is TRBV6-6 and J is TRBJ1-5; a possible D gene is TRBD1 (6 bases). Germline V gives CDR1 MNHNY, CDR2 SVGAGI (reference sequence). The CDR3 is 15 residues long. The CDR3 region is CASSLSDSTNQPQHF. The CDR3 region has the DNA TGTGCCAGCTCCTTGTCGGACAGTACCAATCAACCCCAGCATTTT.

The chain links TRBV6-5 to TRBJ1-4, with D hard to call. Trimming left V 6 bases short and J 7 bases short, with 15 bases between. Germline V gives CDR1 MNHEY, CDR2 SVGAGI. The CDR3 sequence is 14 residues long. The chain's CDR3 is CASRVSYGSEKLFF. In DNA, the CDR3 is TGTGCCAGCAGAGTATCTTACGGGAGTGAAAAACTGTTTTTT.

The chain couples TRBV27 to TRBJ1-2; 7 bases are shared with TRBD1. The germline CDR1 and CDR2 sequences are MNHEY and SMNVEV (reference sequence). CDR3 length equals 13 residues. V lost 5 bases, J lost 4 bases, and 4 bases stayed unmatched. The CDR3 coding sequence is TGTGCCAGCAGTCCTAACAGGGGCTATGGCTACACCTTC. Protein sequence: CASSPNRGYGYTF.

The chain uses TRBV28 and TRBJ1-1; weak D call: TRBD1 (5 bases). Trimming took 6 bases from V and 0 from J, leaving 14 bases between them. The length of the CDR3 is 15 residues. The germline CDR1 and CDR2 sequences are MDHEN and SYDVKM. This chain's CDR3 is CASRIPTALNTEAFF. The CDR3 DNA reads TGTGCCAGCAGAATACCGACAGCATTGAACACTGAAGCTTTCTTT.

The rearrangement uses TRBV5-4 and TRBJ2-1; the match to TRBD1 covers 8 bases. The V segment lost 3 bases and the J segment 3 bases; nucleotides outside the gene matches: 8. Germline CDR1 SGHNT, CDR2 YYREEE (reference sequence). The CDR3 covers 16 residues. CDR3 residues: CASSYMDRVGYNEQFF. CDR3 bases: TGTGCCAGCAGCTATATGGACAGGGTTGGCTACAATGAGCAGTTCTTC.

The chain recombines TRBV27 with TRBJ2-3; no firm D call. With 0 bases removed from V and 4 bases from J, the gap between germline ends came to 8 bases. Germline V gene data show CDR1 as MNHEY and CDR2 as SMNVEV (reference sequence). There are 14 residues in the CDR3. Here the CDR3 reads CASSLSLVSDTQYF. The CDR3 DNA sequence: TGTGCCAGCAGTTTATCGTTGGTCTCAGATACGCAGTATTTT.

This clone was recorded a few times. The chain joins TRBV28 to TRBJ2-7, with D uncertain. Germline values: CDR1 MDHEN, CDR2 SYDVKM. Trimming took off 8 bases at V and 0 bases at J, with 17 bases between the two ends. CDR3 length: 15 residues. The CDR3 spells CASAQGGDSSYEQYF. The CDR3 bases are TGTGCCAGCGCACAAGGTGGGGATAGCTCCTACGAGCAGTACTTC.

The chain combines TRBV19 with TRBJ2-5; 8 nucleotides align to TRBD2. The germline V gene encodes CDR1 LNHDA and CDR2 SQIVND (reference sequence). The V and J ends lost 4 bases and 4 bases, in that order; junction bases with no gene match: 5. This CDR3 contains 14 residues. CDR3 sequence (DNA): TGTGCCAGTAGTAAACGGGGGGGTGTAGAGACCCAGTACTTC. Its protein product is CASSKRGGVETQYF.

This clone was seen more than once but under ten times. J is TRBJ2-1 and V is TRBV15; D perhaps matches TRBD2 (5 bases). The CDR3 length is 15 residues. V dropped 1 base and J dropped 0 bases, with 7 bases sitting between them. CDR1 and CDR2 (germline): LNHNV, YYDKDF (reference sequence). This CDR3 reads CATSRASSSYNEQFF. CDR3 coding DNA: TGTGCCACCAGCAGAGCTAGCAGCTCCTACAATGAGCAGTTCTTC.

The chain couples TRBV11-3 to TRBJ2-7; TRBD1 matches at 8 bases. Germline assignment: CDR1 SGHNT and CDR2 YENEEA. Germline trimming cut 1 base from V and 3 bases from J; bases unmatched to any gene: 8. CDR3 length: 16 residues. The CDR3 region has the DNA TGTGCCAGCAGCTTAGCTGACAGGGGCGTTCTCTACGAGCAGTACTTC. Translating gives CASSLADRGVLYEQYF.

This clone has only one observation. The chain joins TRBV7-3 to TRBJ1-6, with D perhaps matching TRBD1 (6 bases). Deletions cut 2 bases from V and 10 bases from J, with 15 bases between. Germline-derived CDR1 and CDR2 are SGHTA and FQGTGA. CDR3 length: 15 amino acids. The chain's CDR3 is CASSLSGGPGSPLHF. The CDR3 DNA reads TGTGCCAGCAGCTTATCGGGGGGCCCTGGATCACCCCTCCACTTT.

The CDR3 nucleotides are TGTGCCAGCAGCTTTGGGGGTTTTAACACCGGGGAGCTGTTTTTT. Amino acid sequence: CASSFGGFNTGELFF. The genes are TRBV7-8 and TRBJ2-2; D tentatively reads TRBD1 or TRBD2 (5 bases each). CDR1 and CDR2 (germline): SGHVS, FQNEAQ. The V end lost 3 bases, the J end lost 2 bases, and 10 bases lay between the germline ends. The CDR3 runs 15 residues.

This chain connects TRBV19 to TRBJ2-2, with TRBD1 matching over 9 bases. V shed 10 bases and J 5 bases; nucleotides not matched to a gene: 11. This CDR3 has 15 amino acids. Germline assignment: CDR1 LNHDA and CDR2 SQIVND (reference sequence). CDR3 nucleotides: TGTGCCACCCAGGGACAGGGAAAGAGGACCGGGGAGCTGTTTTTT. Translating gives CATQGQGKRTGELFF.

The chain has TRBV7-9 and TRBJ1-1; D gene uncertain. Germline CDR1 reads SEHNR; CDR2 reads FQNEAQ (reference sequence). V was cut by 5 bases and J by 4 bases, with 8 bases left in between. This CDR3 is 12 amino acids long. The CDR3 protein is CASSGIGTEAFF. Written as DNA, the CDR3 is TGTGCCAGCAGCGGGATCGGCACTGAAGCTTTCTTT.

This clone was observed a handful of times. The rearrangement joins TRBV7-9 to TRBJ2-1; no definite D call. V was pared by 0 bases and J by 3 bases, with 9 bases between. Germline-derived CDR1 and CDR2 are SEHNR and FQNEAQ (reference sequence). CDR3 length: 15 residues. CDR3 residues: CASSLAGPDYNEQFF. DNA of the CDR3: TGTGCCAGCAGCTTAGCGGGCCCCGACTACAATGAGCAGTTCTTC.

The chain combines TRBV28 with TRBJ1-1; TRBD1 agrees at 9 bases. The length of the CDR3 is 14 residues. V lost 5 bases to trimming and J lost 5 bases; unmatched junction nucleotides: 6. Germline assignment: CDR1 MDHEN and CDR2 SYDVKM. In nucleotides, the CDR3 is TGTGCCAGCAGTACCGGGACAGGGTGGACTGAAGCTTTCTTT. Translation gives CASSTGTGWTEAFF.

The chain recombines TRBV19 with TRBJ2-3; D unclear. Looked up from germline, CDR1 is LNHDA and CDR2 is SQIVND (reference sequence). Trimming pared 5 bases from V and 0 bases from J, leaving 9 bases between. The CDR3 is 14 residues long. This chain's CDR3 is CASSEDHSTDTQYF. CDR3 DNA: TGTGCCAGTAGTGAAGACCACAGCACAGATACGCAGTATTTT.

This clone was detected once. The rearrangement links TRBV28 to TRBJ1-5; no definite D call. Germline values: CDR1 MDHEN, CDR2 SYDVKM. V lost 3 bases and J lost 0, with 9 bases in between. The CDR3 consists of 15 residues. In DNA, the CDR3 is TGTGCCAGCAGTTTGGCGGGCTATAGCAATCAGCCCCAGCATTTT. This sequence encodes CASSLAGYSNQPQHF.

V and J are TRBV7-3 and TRBJ2-3; D gene unclear. Trimming removed 5 bases at V and 3 bases at J, with 3 bases between. The CDR3 sequence is 11 residues long. Germline CDR1 reads SGHTA; CDR2 reads FQGTGA. The CDR3 nucleotides are TGTGCCAGCAGCCGAACAGATACGCAGTATTTT. Amino acid sequence: CASSRTDTQYF.

The chain links TRBV7-9 to TRBJ2-7; 10 nucleotides align to TRBD1. V shed 7 bases and J 5 bases; nucleotides not matched to a gene: 11. The germline gives CDR1 SEHNR, CDR2 FQNEAQ (reference sequence). The CDR3 covers 15 residues. Written as DNA, the CDR3 is TGTGCCAGCAACTCCAACCGGGGACAGGGGAACGAGCAGTACTTC. Its protein is CASNSNRGQGNEQYF.

J is TRBJ1-1 and V is TRBV5-5; possible D gene TRBD1, 5 bases. Germline CDR1 and CDR2: SGHKS and YYEKEE (reference sequence). The V end lost 0 bases, the J end lost 0 bases, and 9 bases lay between the germline ends. This CDR3 has 15 amino acids. The CDR3 DNA reads TGTGCCAGCAGCTTGGGACAGACCATGAACACTGAAGCTTTCTTT. Translation gives CASSLGQTMNTEAFF.

The chain recombines TRBV9 with TRBJ2-7; D is ambiguous. Germline V gene lookup returns CDR1 SGDLS and CDR2 YYNGEE. CDR3 length: 13 residues. V dropped 0 bases and J dropped 8 bases, with 12 bases sitting between them. The CDR3 sequence: CASSVGELRKQYF. In DNA form, the CDR3 reads TGTGCCAGCAGCGTAGGCGAACTAAGGAAGCAGTACTTC.

This rearrangement joins TRBV1 to TRBJ2-7; the table assigns TRBD2, which was not confirmed against the DNA. TRBV1 is a pseudogene locus. This CDR3 has 19 amino acids. The CDR3 DNA reads TGCACCAGCAGCCAACCATCGAGGGCCATCAGCGGGAGTAGTTACGAGCAGTACTTC. Protein sequence: CTSSQPSRAISGSSYEQYF.

The genes are TRBV2 and TRBJ2-7; D may match TRBD1 or TRBD2 (5 bases each). The germline V gene encodes CDR1 SNHLY and CDR2 FYNNEI. With 3 bases removed from V and 3 bases from J, the gap between germline ends came to 9 bases. The CDR3 length is 13 residues. CDR3 amino acids: CASSDGTDYEQYF. For the CDR3, the DNA is TGTGCCAGCAGTGATGGGACGGACTACGAGCAGTACTTC.

This chain links TRBV10-3 with TRBJ1-6; unclear D gene. The CDR3 totals 14 residues. The V gene's germline CDR1 is ENHRY and CDR2 SYGVKD. Trimming shortened V by 6 bases and J by 9 bases, and 15 bases separated the two germline ends. CDR3 protein: CAIRGQGKGSPLHF. In DNA form, the CDR3 reads TGTGCCATCAGAGGGCAAGGGAAGGGTTCACCCCTCCACTTT.